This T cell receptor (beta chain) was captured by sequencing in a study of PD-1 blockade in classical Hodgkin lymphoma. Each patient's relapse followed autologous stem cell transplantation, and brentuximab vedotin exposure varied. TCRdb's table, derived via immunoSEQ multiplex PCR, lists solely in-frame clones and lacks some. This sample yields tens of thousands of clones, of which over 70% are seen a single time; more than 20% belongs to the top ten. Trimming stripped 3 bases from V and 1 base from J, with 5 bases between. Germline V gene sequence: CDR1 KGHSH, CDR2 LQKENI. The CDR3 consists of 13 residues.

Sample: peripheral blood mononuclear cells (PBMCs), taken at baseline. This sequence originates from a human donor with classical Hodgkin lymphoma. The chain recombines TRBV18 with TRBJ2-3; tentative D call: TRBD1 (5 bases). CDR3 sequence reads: CASSPRGTDTQYF. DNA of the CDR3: TGTGCCAGCTCACCCAGGGGCACAGATACGCAGTATTTT. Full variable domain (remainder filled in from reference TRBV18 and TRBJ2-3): NAGVMQNPRHLVRRRGQEARLRCSPMKGHSHVYWYRQLPEEGLKFMVYLQKENIIDESGMPKERFSAEFPKEGPSILRIQQVVRGDSAAYFCASSPRGTDTQYFGPGTRLTVL.